These T cell receptor beta chains were read from a single sample in a study of blood T cells in healthy people across ages. TCRdb re-called the 5' RACE reads through MiXCR, storing one row per CDR3 protein. The table shows some 1 million distinct CDR3 sequences, with 35% to 55% occurring only once. Sequencing was carried out using blood. The receptors stem from a woman aged 55 to 70 in good health. Each CDR3 is given with its conserved first and last residue. A D gene is named only where the DNA matches it firmly. A row's size may be missing; if present it is once, few, many or a size class.

clone_size,d_call,v_call,j_call,cdr3_length,cdr3_nt,cdr3_aa
-,TRBD1,TRBV6-5,TRBJ1-1,15,TGTGCCAGCAGTTACTCGACAGGGGGATCGGCTGAAGCTTTCTTT,CASSYSTGGSAEAFF
-,-,TRBV7-6,TRBJ2-7,12,TGTGCCAGCGTAGTCGCCTCCTACGAGCAGTACTTC,CASVVASYEQYF
few,-,TRBV29-1,TRBJ1-2,16,TGCAGCGTCCAACGAAGGGCCAAAGGTCGGTACTATGGCTACACCTTC,CSVQRRAKGRYYGYTF
-,-,TRBV6-2/TRBV6-3,TRBJ2-7,11,TGTGCCAGCAGTGAGATCCACGAGCAGTACTTC,CASSEIHEQYF
-,TRBD1,TRBV7-8,TRBJ2-1,17,TGTGCCAGCAGCTTAGCGGTACCGGGACAGGGGGTCAATGAGCAGTTCTTC,CASSLAVPGQGVNEQFF
few,-,TRBV29-1,TRBJ1-1,15,TGCAGCGTTGTGAACCACGGAAGGAGGGACACTGAAGCTTTCTTT,CSVVNHGRRDTEAFF
-,-,TRBV5-5,TRBJ2-7,16,TGTGCCGGCAGCTTGGCCTCGCCGGGACTCGCCTACGAGCAGTACTTC,CAGSLASPGLAYEQYF
-,-,TRBV10-3,TRBJ1-5,15,TGTGCCATCAGTGAGTCCCAGCGGGGTGATCAGCCCCAGCATTTT,CAISESQRGDQPQHF
-,TRBD1,TRBV14,TRBJ2-1,17,TGTGCCAGCAGCCAAGTACGGGACAGCAACCTCTACAATGAGCAGTTCTTC,CASSQVRDSNLYNEQFF
-,TRBD2,TRBV7-9,TRBJ2-1,14,TGTGTCAGCAGCTCTAGCGGGAGGGGGGGGGAGCAGTTCTTC,CVSSSSGRGGEQFF
-,-,TRBV15,TRBJ1-1,14,TGTGCCGCCAGCAGAGGCAGGGCGGACACTGAAGCTTTCTTT,CAASRGRADTEAFF
-,TRBD1,TRBV19,TRBJ1-5,17,TGTGACAGTAGAACGATCCGGGACAGGGGATCCAATCAGCCCCAGCATTTT,CDSRTIRDRGSNQPQHF
-,TRBD1,TRBV7-2,TRBJ2-3,15,TGTGCCAGCAGCCCTGGGGGACAGAATCCAGATACGCAGTATTTT,CASSPGGQNPDTQYF
-,TRBD1,TRBV2,TRBJ2-3,12,TGTGCCAGCAGTGGACAGGGCGATACGCAGTATTTT,CASSGQGDTQYF
many,TRBD2,TRBV3-1,TRBJ2-7,16,TGTGCCAGCAGCCAAGGGGCTAGCGGGATAGTCTACGAGCAGTACTTC,CASSQGASGIVYEQYF
few,-,TRBV4-2,TRBJ2-7,13,TGTGCCAGCAGCGAGAAGGGGGGCTACGAGCAGTACTTC,CASSEKGGYEQYF
-,-,TRBV30,TRBJ2-1,16,TGTGCCTGGAGTAAAGGGGGCGGGGGGAGTTACAATGAGCAGTTCTTC,CAWSKGGGGSYNEQFF
few,-,TRBV12-3/TRBV12-4,TRBJ2-5,15,TGTGCCAGCAGCCGACAAAGGGGACGGCAAGAGACCCAGTACTTC,CASSRQRGRQETQYF
once,TRBD1,TRBV7-8,TRBJ2-5,15,TGTACCAGCAGCTTGCCTGGACAGGGGCAAGAGACCCAGTACTTC,CTSSLPGQGQETQYF
-,TRBD2,TRBV5-1,TRBJ2-1,16,TGCGCCAGCAGCTTCGGGACTACACCCTCCTACAATGAGCAGTTCTTC,CASSFGTTPSYNEQFF
-,TRBD2,TRBV4-1,TRBJ2-7,15,TGCGCCAGCAGCCTCGAACTAGCGGGTACCTACGAGCAGTACTTC,CASSLELAGTYEQYF
-,-,TRBV6-5,TRBJ1-6,13,TGTGCCAGCCAGGGACAAGATAATTCACCCCTCCACTTT,CASQGQDNSPLHF
few,TRBD1,TRBV7-3,TRBJ2-1,15,TGTGCCAGCAGCTCATGGACAGGGGGGGTCAATGAGCAGTTCTTC,CASSSWTGGVNEQFF
many,TRBD1,TRBV25-1,TRBJ2-7,15,TGTGCCAGCAGTATCGGGACAGGGGGCTCCTACGAGCAGTACTTC,CASSIGTGGSYEQYF
few,-,TRBV27,TRBJ2-7,15,TGTGCCAGCAGCCCAGGGTCCCACCCTACCTACGAGCAGTACTTC,CASSPGSHPTYEQYF
-,-,TRBV12-3/TRBV12-4,TRBJ2-1,12,TGTGCCAGCAGTTTTGGGAACAAGGAGCAGTTCTTC,CASSFGNKEQFF
-,-,TRBV4-1,TRBJ1-1,14,TGCGCCAGCAGCCAAAACAGGGCTAACACTGAAGCTTTCTTT,CASSQNRANTEAFF
many,-,TRBV4-2,TRBJ2-3,14,TGTGCCAGCAGCCAAGGGCTAGCGAGAGGTGCGCAGTATTTT,CASSQGLARGAQYF
few,TRBD1,TRBV9,TRBJ2-5,15,TGTGCCAGCAGCGTACATAAGGGGGCGATAGAGACCCAGTACTTC,CASSVHKGAIETQYF
-,-,TRBV20-1,TRBJ1-3,16,TGCAGTGCTAGAGACGGCCGGGTTACCTCTGGAAACACCATATATTTT,CSARDGRVTSGNTIYF
few,TRBD2,TRBV7-2,TRBJ2-3,16,TGTGCCAGCAGCTTAGACGGGACTAGTGGGGTGCGTACGCAGTATTTT,CASSLDGTSGVRTQYF
few,-,TRBV11-2,TRBJ2-3,13,TGTGCCAGCAAGGGACCACACACAGATACGCAGTATTTT,CASKGPHTDTQYF
few,-,TRBV6-5,TRBJ1-2,13,TGTGCCAGCAGCTATGACGATAGGGAAAGCTACACCTTC,CASSYDDRESYTF
-,-,TRBV10-3,TRBJ2-7,14,TGTGCCATCAGTGAGGGGCGACGGCGTAATGAGCAGTACTTC,CAISEGRRRNEQYF
-,-,TRBV28,TRBJ1-1,14,TGTGCCAGCAGTTTTGGCGAGGGGAACACTGAAGCTTTCTTT,CASSFGEGNTEAFF
few,TRBD1,TRBV6-5,TRBJ2-3,15,TGTGCCAGCAGCCTAATTGGACAGGGCACAGATACGCAGTATTTT,CASSLIGQGTDTQYF